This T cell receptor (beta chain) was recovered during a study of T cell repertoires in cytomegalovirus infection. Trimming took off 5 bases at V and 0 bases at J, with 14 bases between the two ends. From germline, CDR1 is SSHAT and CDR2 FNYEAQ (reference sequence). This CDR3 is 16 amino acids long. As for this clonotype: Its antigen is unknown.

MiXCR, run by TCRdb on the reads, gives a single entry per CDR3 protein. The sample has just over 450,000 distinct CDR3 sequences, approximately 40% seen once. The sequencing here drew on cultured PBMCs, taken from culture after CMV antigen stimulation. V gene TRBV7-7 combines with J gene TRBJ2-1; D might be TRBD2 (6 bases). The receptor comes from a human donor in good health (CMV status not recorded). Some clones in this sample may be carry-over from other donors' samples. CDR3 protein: CASSSGLKSSYNEQFF. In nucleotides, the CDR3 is TGTGCCAGCAGCAGTGGACTAAAAAGCTCCTACAATGAGCAGTTCTTC.